This T cell receptor beta chain was observed in a study of blood T cell repertoires in COVID-19. Germline V gene lookup returns CDR1 SGHNT and CDR2 YYREEE (reference sequence). CDR3 length: 13 residues. Trimming pared 0 bases from V and 10 bases from J, leaving 11 bases between. Study processing details: Amplification of reference gene primers was used by the study to estimate nucleated cell counts. Clones were read by immunoSEQ multiplex PCR, and TCRdb kept only the in-frame ones, dropping some. Clone size and the V and J calls come from that table; the DNA yielded D and trimming. The sample includes more than 85,000 clones, around 85% of them seen just once.

The rearrangement uses TRBV5-4 and TRBJ2-1; D call uncertain. Sequenced input: peripheral blood. The origin of this receptor is a human donor in a cohort sampled during active COVID-19. CDR3 DNA: TGTGCCAGCAGCTTGGTCCCAGGAAAAGAGCAGTTCTTC. It translates to CASSLVPGKEQFF.